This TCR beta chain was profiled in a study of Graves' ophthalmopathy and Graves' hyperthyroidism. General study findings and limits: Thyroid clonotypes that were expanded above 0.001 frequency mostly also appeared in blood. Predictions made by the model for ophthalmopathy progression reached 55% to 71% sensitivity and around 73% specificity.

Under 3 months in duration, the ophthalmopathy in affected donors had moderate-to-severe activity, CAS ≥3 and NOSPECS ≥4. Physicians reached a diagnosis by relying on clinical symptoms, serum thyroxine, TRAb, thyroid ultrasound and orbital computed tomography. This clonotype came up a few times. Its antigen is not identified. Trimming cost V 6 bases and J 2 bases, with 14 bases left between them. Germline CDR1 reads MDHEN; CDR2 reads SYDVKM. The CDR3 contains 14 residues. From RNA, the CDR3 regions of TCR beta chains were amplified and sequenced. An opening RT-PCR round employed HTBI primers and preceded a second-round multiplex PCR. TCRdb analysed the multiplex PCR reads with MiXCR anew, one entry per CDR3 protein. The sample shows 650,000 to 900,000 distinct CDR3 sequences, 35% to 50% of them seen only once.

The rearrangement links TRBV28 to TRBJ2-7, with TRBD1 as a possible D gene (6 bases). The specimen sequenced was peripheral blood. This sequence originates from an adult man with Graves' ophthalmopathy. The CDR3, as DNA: TGTGCCAGCAGACGACAGGCTGGGCCCTACGAGCAGTACTTC. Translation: CASRRQAGPYEQYF.